Only a few counts were recorded for the clone carrying this T cell receptor (beta chain). The sample comes from a study of spatial heterogeneity in lung cancer. Germline V gives CDR1 MGHRA, CDR2 YSYEKL. The ends lost 4 bases at V and 4 bases at J; junction bases unmatched: 10. CDR3 length: 16 residues. In the library, each TCR cDNA molecule bore its own unique molecular identifier. TCRdb ran MiXCR on the 5' RACE reads and lists one entry per CDR3 protein. The sample shows approximately 11,000 distinct CDR3 sequences, approximately 6.3% of them seen only once. The time point: sample taken at primary tumor resection.

V usage is TRBV4-1 and J usage is TRBJ2-1, with 7 nucleotides matching TRBD2. This clonotype was sampled from a male donor with early-stage non-small cell lung cancer. The sequencing here drew on PBMCs, taken at surgery. CDR3 coding DNA: TGCGCCAGCAGCCCCGGTAGGGGCGGGGGTTACAATGAGCAGTTCTTC. Its translation is CASSPGRGGGYNEQFF.